The 24 T cell receptor beta chains below all came from one sample that was sequenced in a study of T cell responses to AZD1222 COVID-19 vaccine. Sequenced by immunoSEQ multiplex PCR; TCRdb stores in-frame clones only, minus some. This sample has 40,000 to 45,000 clones, with around three quarters found just once. The starting material was peripheral blood, obtained 28 days after the second dose of the MenACWY control vaccine. These receptors were collected from an adult who received the MenACWY meningococcal vaccine as a control.

The J gene is TRBJ2-1, the V gene TRBV3-1 (or the pseudogene TRBV3-2), with TRBD2 matching over 8 bases. From germline, CDR1 is LGHDT and CDR2 YNNKEL (reference sequence). J gave up 0 bases and V 1 base, and 8 bases lay outside the gene matches. The CDR3 has 18 residues. The CDR3 region is CASSQVARGGYSYNEQFF. The CDR3 bases are TGTGCCAGCAGCCAAGTGGCCCGGGGGGGCTACTCCTACAATGAGCAGTTCTTC.

The genes are TRBV7-2 and TRBJ2-5, with no clear D. Germline lookup yields CDR1 SGHTA and CDR2 FQGNSA. The CDR3 is 14 residues long. Trimming pared 0 bases from V and 3 bases from J, leaving 8 bases between. Written as DNA, the CDR3 is TGTGCCAGCAGCTTAGCACTGAACGAAGAGACCCAGTACTTC. Its translation: CASSLALNEETQYF.

The genes are TRBV28 and TRBJ2-7; 7 nucleotides agree with TRBD2. Germline V gene sequence: CDR1 MDHEN, CDR2 SYDVKM. Trimming at V came to 7 bases and at J to 4 bases, leaving 4 bases not matched to a gene. This CDR3 contains 12 residues. The CDR3 loop is CASTRGSYEQYF. The DNA of the CDR3 is TGTGCCAGCACTCGCGGGAGTTACGAGCAGTACTTC.

The chain has TRBV30 and TRBJ2-1; the match to TRBD1 covers 8 bases. V shed 2 bases and J 8 bases; nucleotides not matched to a gene: 8. The CDR3 has 14 residues. CDR1 is GTSNPN, CDR2 SVGIG, per germline (reference sequence). CDR3 residues: CAWSPRDRIYEQFF. The DNA for the CDR3 is TGTGCCTGGAGTCCCCGGGACAGGATATATGAGCAGTTCTTC. The full variable domain, with the rest looked up from reference TRBV30 and TRBJ2-1, is SQTIHQWPATLVQPVGSPLSLECTVEGTSNPNLYWYRQAAGRGLQLLFYSVGIGQISSEVPQNLSASRPQDRQFILSSKKLLLSDSGFYLCAWSPRDRIYEQFFGPGTRLTVL.

The chain uses TRBV12-3 or TRBV12-4 and TRBJ1-1; 7 bases are a match to TRBD1. The CDR3 is 13 residues long. Trimming removed 3 bases from V and 8 bases from J; junction bases left unmatched: 6. This CDR3 is CASSLKGATEAFF. CDR3 sequence (DNA): TGTGCCAGCAGTTTGAAGGGGGCGACCGAAGCTTTCTTT.

This clone was recorded once. The rearrangement links TRBV5-5 to TRBJ1-1, with D unclear. The CDR3 has 14 amino acids. Germline loops: CDR1 SGHKS, CDR2 YYEKEE (reference sequence). V gave up 6 bases and J gave up 8 bases, with 20 bases separating them. DNA for the CDR3: TGTGCCAGCACCCCTTTTTATTCGGGCCTGGAAGCTTTCTTT. Protein product: CASTPFYSGLEAFF. Based on the CDR3 plus reference TRBV5-5 and TRBJ1-1, the full variable domain is DAGVTQSPTHLIKTRGQQVTLRCSPISGHKSVSWYQQVLGQGPQFIFQYYEKEERGRGNFPDRFSARQFPNYSSELNVNALLLGDSALYLCASTPFYSGLEAFFGQGTRLTVV.

The count of this clone is one. This chain uses TRBV2 with TRBJ2-1; TRBD1 is a possible D gene (6 bases). Trimming cost V 2 bases and J 6 bases, with 8 bases left between them. Germline V gene lookup returns CDR1 SNHLY and CDR2 FYNNEI. This CDR3 contains 13 residues. The CDR3 nucleotides are TGTGCCAGCAGTGAACAGGGGTTCAATGAGCAGTTCTTC. It is translated as CASSEQGFNEQFF. Supplemented by reference TRBV2 and TRBJ2-1, the full variable domain reads EPEVTQTPSHQVTQMGQEVILRCVPISNHLYFYWYRQILGQKVEFLVSFYNNEISEKSEIFDDQFSVERPDGSNFTLKIRSTKLEDSAMYFCASSEQGFNEQFFGPGTRLTVL.

This clone was detected a few times. The chain combines TRBV19 with TRBJ2-6; a weak D match, TRBD2 (5 bases). CDR3 length equals 15 residues. CDR1 and CDR2 (germline): LNHDA, SQIVND (reference sequence). Trimming removed 5 bases at V and 4 bases at J, with 12 bases between. The CDR3 DNA is TGTGCCAGTAGTCCCCGGGGTACCGGGGCCAACGTCCTGACTTTC. Amino acids: CASSPRGTGANVLTF.

V gene TRBV2 combines with J gene TRBJ2-5, with 7 bases matching TRBD1. CDR3 length equals 14 residues. J gave up 5 bases and V 2 bases, and 5 bases lay outside the gene matches. Per germline, CDR1 SNHLY and CDR2 FYNNEI. The CDR3 DNA follows: TGTGCCAGCAGTGAACCGGCAGGGGGTGAGACCCAGTACTTC. It is translated as CASSEPAGGETQYF.

The chain uses TRBV18 and TRBJ1-4; D is uncertain. The CDR3 is made up of 19 amino acids. Germline CDR1 is KGHSH and CDR2 is LQKENI. The V gene lost 3 bases and the J gene lost 3 bases, with 23 bases spanning the gap. The CDR3 DNA follows: TGTGCCAGCTCACCGGTTTCACGGATCTCCGATCCTTCTAATGAAAAACTGTTTTTT. The encoded protein is CASSPVSRISDPSNEKLFF.

This CDR3 reads CASSPGVWGQETQYF. DNA for the CDR3: TGTGCCAGCAGTCCGGGAGTCTGGGGGCAAGAGACCCAGTACTTC. The rearrangement links TRBV28 to TRBJ2-5; possibly TRBD2 for D (6 bases). This CDR3 contains 15 residues. Between the trimmed V and J ends, which lost 5 bases and 2 bases, there was a span of 15 bases. Germline V gene lookup returns CDR1 MDHEN and CDR2 SYDVKM. Full variable domain (missing parts from reference TRBV28 and TRBJ2-5): DVKVTQSSRYLVKRTGEKVFLECVQDMDHENMFWYRQDPGLGLRLIYFSYDVKMKEKGDIPEGYSVSREKKERFSLILESASTNQTSMYLCASSPGVWGQETQYFGPGTRLLVL.

The CDR3 DNA reads TGCGCCAGCAGCTTTGTCTTCCAAGAGACCCAGTACTTC. Protein sequence: CASSFVFQETQYF. The chain combines TRBV5-1 with TRBJ2-5; D is ambiguous. The V end was cut by 2 bases, the J end by 1 base, with 6 bases between. The germline V gene has CDR1 SGHRS and CDR2 YFSETQ. The CDR3 length is 13 residues.

V gene TRBV29-1 combines with J gene TRBJ1-4; D call uncertain. The CDR3 extends over 11 amino acids. Germline V lookup: CDR1 SQVTM, CDR2 ANQGSEA. V dropped 4 bases and J dropped 11 bases, with 11 bases sitting between them. CDR3 residues: CSVAIRDKLFF. The CDR3 DNA sequence: TGCAGCGTTGCTATAAGGGATAAACTGTTTTTT.

The chain employs TRBV30 and TRBJ2-2; D remains ambiguous. V lost 2 bases and J 7 bases, leaving 8 bases between the germline ends. The CDR3 contains 12 residues. Germline CDR1 reads GTSNPN; CDR2 reads SVGIG (reference sequence). The DNA for the CDR3 is TGTGCCTGGAGTCCCCCCGTCGGGGAGCTGTTTTTT. Its protein is CAWSPPVGELFF.

This clone was found once. The chain links TRBV7-9 to TRBJ1-1; maybe TRBD1 (6 bases). CDR1 is SEHNR, CDR2 FQNEAQ, per germline (reference sequence). This CDR3 is built from 13 residues. Trimming stripped 7 bases from V and 5 bases from J, with 14 bases between. CDR3 coding DNA: TGTGCCAGCACCGGCGGGGGGCAGACTGAAGCTTTCTTT. Its protein product is CASTGGGQTEAFF. The full variable domain, rest sourced from reference TRBV7-9 and TRBJ1-1, is DTGVSQNPRHKITKRGQNVTFRCDPISEHNRLYWYRQTLGQGPEFLTYFQNEAQLEKSRLLSDRFSAERPKGSFSTLEIQRTEQGDSAMYLCASTGGGQTEAFFGQGTRLTVV.

The chain couples TRBV10-3 to TRBJ2-7; TRBD2 aligns across 7 bases. Germline trimming cut 11 bases from V and 2 bases from J; bases unmatched to any gene: 9. Germline-derived CDR1 and CDR2 are ENHRY and SYGVKD. The CDR3 is made up of 13 amino acids. The CDR3: CAVTGGDPYEQYF. Here the CDR3 DNA reads TGTGCCGTTACGGGGGGAGATCCCTACGAGCAGTACTTC.

The rearrangement links TRBV30 to TRBJ1-1; D is possibly TRBD1 (5 bases). V lost 0 bases and J lost 6, with 11 bases in between. Germline CDR1 and CDR2: GTSNPN and SVGIG (reference sequence). This CDR3 comprises 13 residues. The CDR3 here is CAWSVQEFAEAFF. The CDR3 nucleotides read TGTGCCTGGAGTGTACAGGAGTTTGCTGAAGCTTTCTTT.

The genes are TRBV9 and TRBJ1-3; D remains unclear. This CDR3 is built from 13 residues. Germline CDR1 SGDLS, CDR2 YYNGEE. V lost 4 bases to trimming and J lost 0 bases, with 5 bases between them. In nucleotides, the CDR3 is TGTGCCAGCAGCAGCCACTCTGGAAACACCATATATTTT. Translated: CASSSHSGNTIYF.

The chain combines TRBV6-4 with TRBJ2-1; 10 bases agree with TRBD2. With V trimmed by 4 bases and J by 9 bases, 9 bases remained unmatched. The CDR3 covers 15 residues. Germline V gene lookup returns CDR1 MRHNA and CDR2 SNTAGT. The CDR3 DNA reads as TGTGCCAGCAGTGTCTACGGGACTAGCGAGGCTGAGCAGTTCTTC. It translates to CASSVYGTSEAEQFF.

V gene TRBV5-1 combines with J gene TRBJ1-5; no clear D. The CDR3 is 15 amino acids. Trimming cost V 2 bases and J 2 bases, with 11 bases left between them. The germline gives CDR1 SGHRS, CDR2 YFSETQ. The CDR3 region is CASSFRPGGNQPQHF. The DNA of the CDR3 is TGCGCCAGCAGCTTTAGGCCAGGAGGCAATCAGCCCCAGCATTTT. Combining the CDR3 with reference TRBV5-1 and TRBJ1-5 gives the whole variable domain KAGVTQTPRYLIKTRGQQVTLSCSPISGHRSVSWYQQTPGQGLQFLFEYFSETQRNKGNFPGRFSGRQFSNSRSEMNVSTLELGDSALYLCASSFRPGGNQPQHFGDGTRLSIL.

This chain joins TRBV2 and TRBJ1-1; D perhaps matches TRBD1 (6 bases). In germline, CDR1 is SNHLY, CDR2 FYNNEI. The CDR3 covers 14 residues. Trimming shortened V by 5 bases and J by 0 bases, and 10 bases separated the two germline ends. DNA of the CDR3: TGTGCCAGCAGTTCCAGGACAGTGAACACTGAAGCTTTCTTT. Its protein is CASSSRTVNTEAFF.

The J gene is TRBJ1-5, the V gene TRBV10-3, with D possibly being TRBD1 (5 bases). Per germline, CDR1 ENHRY and CDR2 SYGVKD. This CDR3 contains 16 residues. Trimming left V 2 bases short and J 6 bases short, with 17 bases between. CDR3: CAISEGVRGDPQPQHF. The CDR3 DNA reads as TGTGCCATCAGTGAGGGGGTGAGGGGAGACCCTCAGCCCCAGCATTTT.

The chain combines TRBV7-9 with TRBJ1-1, with D perhaps TRBD1 (5 bases). This CDR3 has 12 amino acids. The V and J ends lost 5 bases and 6 bases respectively, with 10 bases between them. Germline CDR1 reads SEHNR; CDR2 reads FQNEAQ (reference sequence). The CDR3 region has the DNA TGTGCCAGCAGCCTAGGGGCCCCTGAAGCTTTCTTT. Its translation is CASSLGAPEAFF.

The rearrangement links TRBV21-1 to TRBJ1-2. TRBV21-1 is deemed a pseudogene. The CDR3 is made up of 14 amino acids. CDR3 loop: CASSKGRAGGGYTF. In nucleotides, the CDR3 is TGTGCCAGCAGCAAAGGGCGGGCAGGAGGTGGCTACACCTTC.